This T cell receptor beta chain was sequenced during a study of vaccination effects on CD4 cells after COVID-19. CDR3 length: 15 amino acids. Germline CDR1 and CDR2: MDHEN and SYDVKM. After removal of 6 bases from V and 7 bases from J, the junction contained 14 bases not matched to a gene. About this clone itself: Its matching antigen is unknown.

Study-wide points: From healthy vaccinees, only 1 of 255 vaccine-induced clones also reacted to common cold coronaviruses. Substantial clonal contraction characterized both infection- and vaccine-induced clones late after vaccination.

Before any sequencing was done, the ViraFEST assay used viral peptide pools to expand antigen-specific CD4+ T cells. Following 10 days of culture, CD4+ T cells were isolated. Negative nucleocapsid antibody tests before and after vaccination confirmed no previous SARS-CoV-2 infection. Two million PBMC per well received 10 IU/ml IL-2 and approximately 9.2 ug/ml peptides in culture. Fresh IL-2-containing medium replaced half the medium on days 3 and 7. Sequencing used immunoSEQ multiplex PCR; TCRdb keeps in-frame clones, though not all of them. The data hold roughly 52,000 clones, with more than 60% observed a single time.

The source was CD4+ T cells from PBMCs cultured with SARS-CoV-2 spike peptides, collected before COVID-19 vaccination. The chain uses TRBV28 and TRBJ2-5; 7 nucleotides align to TRBD2. The source is a human donor who received a COVID-19 vaccine. CDR3 bases: TGTGCCAGCAGCCCACCGGGGGGTCGAGGTGGGACCCAGTACTTC. This translates into CASSPPGGRGGTQYF.